Below are 32 T cell receptor beta chains sequenced from a single sample in a study of identical twins. TCRdb ran MiXCR on the 5' RACE reads and lists one entry per CDR3 protein. The sample consists of hundreds of thousands of distinct CDR3 sequences, roughly 20% of them appearing once. The same data also went into a second study, on T cells expressing NK-cell markers.

Sequences were obtained from PBMCs. The source of these receptors is a woman aged 18-29 years in good health.

This clonotype was seen more than once but under ten times. The chain carries TRBV12-3 or TRBV12-4 and TRBJ2-5; no reliable D call. V was cut by 9 bases and J by 4 bases, with 12 bases left in between. The CDR3 has 12 amino acids. The CDR3 protein is CASRSWPETQYF. The CDR3 nucleotides read TGTGCCAGTCGGTCGTGGCCAGAGACCCAGTACTTC.

The genes are TRBV27 and TRBJ2-2; 7 bases align to TRBD2. There are 15 residues in the CDR3. CDR1 MNHEY and CDR2 SMNVEV come from the germline V gene (reference sequence). The ends lost 4 bases at V and 1 base at J; junction bases unmatched: 3. DNA for the CDR3: TGTGCCAGCAGTTGGGGGGGATTGAACACCGGGGAGCTGTTTTTT. It translates to CASSWGGLNTGELFF.

The sample holds a few counts of this clonotype. V gene TRBV7-9 combines with J gene TRBJ1-2; tentative D call: TRBD1 (5 bases). In germline, CDR1 is SEHNR, CDR2 FQNEAQ (reference sequence). V lost 2 bases to trimming and J lost 8 bases, with 9 bases between them. This CDR3 has 12 residues. Here the CDR3 DNA reads TGTGCCAGCAGCTTAAGGGGAGTGGGCTACACCTTC. Its protein product is CASSLRGVGYTF.

The chain combines TRBV7-9 with TRBJ2-1, with D tentatively TRBD1 (5 bases). V lost 5 bases to trimming and J lost 4 bases, with 18 bases between them. CDR3 length: 16 amino acids. Germline CDR1 SEHNR, CDR2 FQNEAQ (reference sequence). CDR3: CASSPGPGFGYNEQFF. Here the CDR3 DNA reads TGTGCCAGCAGCCCTGGGCCAGGGTTCGGGTACAATGAGCAGTTCTTC.

This chain links TRBV7-9 with TRBJ2-1; perhaps TRBD2 as D (5 bases). CDR1 and CDR2 from the germline V gene are SEHNR and FQNEAQ (reference sequence). Trimming removed 2 bases at V and 8 bases at J, with 10 bases between. The CDR3 is 13 residues long. The CDR3 loop reads CASSLSAGYEQFF. DNA of the CDR3: TGTGCCAGCAGCTTATCGGCGGGCTATGAGCAGTTCTTC.

J is TRBJ1-3 and V is TRBV7-9; D gene unclear. Looked up from germline, CDR1 is SEHNR and CDR2 is FQNEAQ (reference sequence). V lost 4 bases, J lost 8 bases, and 9 bases lay in between. CDR3 length: 12 amino acids. In DNA, the CDR3 is TGTGCCAGCAGCTGGCTAGAGGACACCATATATTTT. Amino acid sequence: CASSWLEDTIYF.

A few counts support this clonotype. The chain joins TRBV5-1 to TRBJ1-2; 9 nucleotides line up with TRBD1. Germline V lookup: CDR1 SGHRS, CDR2 YFSETQ. The CDR3 has 15 amino acids. Unmatched junction bases numbered 6, after V lost 3 bases and J lost 3 bases. The CDR3 nucleotides read TGCGCCAGCAGCTGGACAGGGGTCGGGGACTATGGCTACACCTTC. Protein sequence: CASSWTGVGDYGYTF. Full variable domain (remainder filled in from reference TRBV5-1 and TRBJ1-2): KAGVTQTPRYLIKTRGQQVTLSCSPISGHRSVSWYQQTPGQGLQFLFEYFSETQRNKGNFPGRFSGRQFSNSRSEMNVSTLELGDSALYLCASSWTGVGDYGYTFGSGTRLTVV.

There are a few counts of this clonotype. V usage is TRBV5-1 and J usage is TRBJ2-2; D perhaps matches TRBD1 (5 bases). CDR3 size: 16 residues. V gave up 1 base and J gave up 0 bases, with 10 bases separating them. Germline assignment: CDR1 SGHRS and CDR2 YFSETQ. This CDR3 is CASSLSRVANTGELFF. The DNA of the CDR3 is TGCGCCAGCAGCTTGAGCAGGGTCGCGAACACCGGGGAGCTGTTTTTT.

The V and J genes are TRBV20-1 and TRBJ2-1; 13 nucleotides align to TRBD2. Germline loops: CDR1 DFQATT, CDR2 SNEGSKA (reference sequence). The CDR3 is 14 residues long. V trimming: 6 bases; J trimming: 8 bases; junction bases outside the gene matches: 7. The CDR3 DNA reads TGCAGTGCAGGCCGGACTAGCGGGAGATATGAGCAGTTCTTC. Its translation is CSAGRTSGRYEQFF.

This clonotype was picked up a small number of times. The gene calls are TRBV20-1 and TRBJ2-3, with TRBD2 matching 7 bases. V lost 3 bases and J lost 7; bases outside the gene matches: 7. The germline CDR1 and CDR2 sequences are DFQATT and SNEGSKA (reference sequence). The length of the CDR3 is 13 residues. CDR3 region: CSASGTTANTQYF. CDR3 nucleotide sequence: TGCAGTGCTAGTGGGACTACAGCAAATACGCAGTATTTT.

This clonotype was counted between two and nine times. The J gene is TRBJ2-3, the V gene TRBV13; possibly TRBD2 for D (6 bases). This CDR3 is 16 amino acids long. V was shortened by 2 bases and J by 3 bases, with 15 bases between the two germline ends. CDR1 PRHDT and CDR2 FYEKMQ come from the germline V gene (reference sequence). The CDR3 reads CASSLSRREMTDTQYF. Written as DNA, the CDR3 is TGTGCCAGCAGCTTATCCCGGCGGGAAATGACAGATACGCAGTATTTT.

This clonotype was seen a handful of times. The rearrangement joins TRBV7-9 to TRBJ2-5; possibly TRBD2 for D (7 bases). The CDR3 totals 15 residues. V dropped 7 bases and J dropped 2 bases, with 17 bases sitting between them. Germline V gene lookup returns CDR1 SEHNR and CDR2 FQNEAQ (reference sequence). The CDR3 region has the DNA TGTGCCAGCATCGCGGGGGCTAGGCTTCAAGAGACCCAGTACTTC. This sequence encodes CASIAGARLQETQYF.

This chain connects TRBV27 to TRBJ2-7, with a possible D match to TRBD2 (5 bases). Trimming left V 3 bases short and J 5 bases short, with 14 bases between. The germline V gene encodes CDR1 MNHEY and CDR2 SMNVEV (reference sequence). This CDR3 has 14 amino acids. CDR3 coding DNA: TGTGCCAGCAGTTTCCGGGGAAGCCTAGACGAGCAGTACTTC. Its translation: CASSFRGSLDEQYF.

This clonotype was picked up one time. J is TRBJ1-4 and V is TRBV6-1; possible D gene TRBD1, 6 bases. Germline V gene data show CDR1 as MNHNS and CDR2 as SASEGT. The V and J ends lost 1 base and 8 bases respectively, with 11 bases between them. CDR3 length: 14 amino acids. CDR3 nucleotide sequence: TGTGCCAGCAGTGAAGGCGGGACATACGAAAAACTGTTTTTT. Its protein product is CASSEGGTYEKLFF.

This clonotype was detected a few times. The J gene is TRBJ2-7, the V gene TRBV6-5; either TRBD1 or TRBD2 may supply D (5 bases each). Trimming stripped 3 bases from V and 2 bases from J, with 23 bases between. In germline, CDR1 is MNHEY, CDR2 SVGAGI. This CDR3 is 18 amino acids long. CDR3 sequence reads: CASSYEGLSADGTYEQYF. CDR3 sequence (DNA): TGTGCCAGCAGTTATGAGGGGCTTTCCGCGGACGGAACCTACGAGCAGTACTTC.

Ten or more counts support this clonotype. This chain uses TRBV5-5 with TRBJ2-7; 7 bases agree with TRBD1. The CDR3 is made up of 15 amino acids. Germline trimming cut 4 bases from V and 6 bases from J; bases unmatched to any gene: 13. Looked up from germline, CDR1 is SGHKS and CDR2 is YYEKEE (reference sequence). CDR3 protein: CASSPLGTELGEQYF. CDR3 nucleotide sequence: TGTGCCAGCAGCCCGCTCGGGACAGAATTGGGCGAGCAGTACTTC.

The chain employs TRBV6-2 or TRBV6-3 and TRBJ2-7, with D unclear. V shed 0 bases and J shed 2 bases, with 11 bases lying between them. CDR3 length equals 15 residues. From germline, CDR1 is MNHEY and CDR2 SVGEGT. This CDR3 reads CASSYSSRSTYEQYF. CDR3 in DNA: TGTGCCAGCAGTTACTCGTCCAGATCTACCTACGAGCAGTACTTC.

CDR3 in DNA: TGTGCCAGCAGTTTCGTAGCGAATTCACCCCTCCACTTT. Its translation: CASSFVANSPLHF. The genes are TRBV12-3 or TRBV12-4 and TRBJ1-6; D not resolved. The CDR3 runs 13 residues. V lost 3 bases to trimming and J lost 7 bases, with 7 bases between them.

This clonotype has only a few counts. A much larger clone differs from this one at a single base, so this may be a read error. The chain has TRBV6-6 and TRBJ1-2; no clear D. Per germline, CDR1 MNHNY and CDR2 SVGAGI (reference sequence). The CDR3 sequence is 11 residues long. V was cut by 5 bases and J by 3 bases, with 4 bases left in between. This CDR3 is CASSPYYGYTF. The CDR3 nucleotides read TGTGCCAGCAGTCCGTACTATGGCTACACCTTC.

In this sample, this clonotype turned up a few times. The V call is TRBV5-1, the J call TRBJ2-7, with 10 nucleotides matching TRBD1. Looked up from germline, CDR1 is SGHRS and CDR2 is YFSETQ. This CDR3 region has 15 residues. The V and J ends lost 7 bases and 5 bases, in that order; junction bases with no gene match: 12. CDR3 DNA: TGCGCCAGCTTCCTTACCGCGACAGGGGGCCACGAGCAGTACTTC. This sequence encodes CASFLTATGGHEQYF.

Ten or more counts support this clonotype. The chain combines TRBV15 with TRBJ2-3; D unresolved. Germline-derived CDR1 and CDR2 are LNHNV and YYDKDF (reference sequence). The V gene lost 0 bases and the J gene lost 1 base, with 5 bases spanning the gap. This CDR3 region has 14 residues. The CDR3 DNA reads as TGTGCCACCAGCAGAGATTCCCGCACAGATACGCAGTATTTT. Its protein is CATSRDSRTDTQYF.

The chain combines TRBV20-1 with TRBJ2-1; possibly TRBD1 or TRBD2 for D (5 bases each). This CDR3 region has 15 residues. V was cut by 0 bases and J by 6 bases, with 15 bases left in between. The germline V gene has CDR1 DFQATT and CDR2 SNEGSKA (reference sequence). The DNA of the CDR3 is TGCAGTGCTAGAGATGGCCAAACTGGGGGCAATGAGCAGTTCTTC. Translated, it gives CSARDGQTGGNEQFF.

This clonotype was seen more than once but under ten times. The chain recombines TRBV20-1 with TRBJ1-1; D remains ambiguous. Trimming took 6 bases from V and 2 from J, leaving 4 bases between them. Per the germline V gene, CDR1 is DFQATT and CDR2 is SNEGSKA (reference sequence). The CDR3 loop spans 10 amino acids. The CDR3 DNA reads TGCAGTGCGAGAAACACTGAAGCTTTCTTT. Translation gives CSARNTEAFF.

This clonotype was recorded a few times. The chain carries TRBV2 and TRBJ2-1, with D possibly matching TRBD1 (6 bases). The CDR3 has 15 amino acids. Germline V gene sequence: CDR1 SNHLY, CDR2 FYNNEI. The ends were cut back, 6 bases at V and 5 bases at J, with 17 bases in the middle. In nucleotides, the CDR3 is TGTGCCAGCAGGGGGCACAGGGTTACGAACAATGAGCAGTTCTTC. Translating gives CASRGHRVTNNEQFF.

The V gene is TRBV9, the J gene TRBJ1-5; 9 bases agree with TRBD1. V gave up 2 bases and J gave up 4 bases; unmatched junction bases: 1. This CDR3 has 14 residues. CDR1 SGDLS and CDR2 YYNGEE come from the germline V gene. CDR3 coding DNA: TGTGCCAGCAGCGTGGGGACAGGGAATCAGCCCCAGCATTTT. It specifies CASSVGTGNQPQHF. Using reference TRBV9 and TRBJ1-5 for the parts outside the CDR3, the full variable domain is DSGVTQTPKHLITATGQRVTLRCSPRSGDLSVYWYQQSLDQGLQFLIQYYNGEERAKGNILERFSAQQFPDLHSELNLSSLELGDSALYFCASSVGTGNQPQHFGDGTRLSIL.

The sample holds a few counts of this clonotype. V and J are TRBV29-1 and TRBJ1-6; the match to TRBD1 covers 11 bases. There are 13 residues in the CDR3. V lost 6 bases, J lost 8 bases, and 3 bases stayed unmatched. Germline lookup yields CDR1 SQVTM and CDR2 ANQGSEA. The CDR3 DNA reads as TGCAGCGTGGGGACAGGGGGAGATTCACCCCTCCACTTT. Translating gives CSVGTGGDSPLHF.

This clonotype was observed a few times. The CDR3, as DNA: TGTGCCAGCAGTCCCGCGGGACACGCCTACGAGCAGTACTTC. Its protein product is CASSPAGHAYEQYF. The genes are TRBV12-3 or TRBV12-4 and TRBJ2-7; tentatively, D is TRBD1 or TRBD2 (6 bases each). Deletions cut 5 bases from V and 2 bases from J, with 13 bases between. The CDR3 runs 14 residues.

The chain uses TRBV7-9 and TRBJ1-4; 10 bases line up with TRBD1. V was clipped by 5 bases and J by 3 bases; unmatched bases: 6. From germline, CDR1 is SEHNR and CDR2 FQNEAQ (reference sequence). The CDR3 totals 16 residues. CDR3 DNA: TGTGCCAGCAGCCGACAGGGGGCATCCCCTAATGAAAAACTGTTTTTT. Encoded protein: CASSRQGASPNEKLFF.

This clonotype was picked up a small number of times. V is TRBV29-1 and J is TRBJ2-1; 9 positions match TRBD1. CDR3 length equals 11 residues. Germline V lookup: CDR1 SQVTM, CDR2 ANQGSEA. After removal of 6 bases from V and 10 bases from J, the junction contained 4 bases not matched to a gene. The CDR3 region has the DNA TGCAGCGTGGACAGGGGTGGCGAGCAGTTCTTC. Translating gives CSVDRGGEQFF.

This clonotype appeared a few times. The J gene is TRBJ1-1, the V gene TRBV27, with a tentative D call TRBD1 (6 bases). The CDR3 is 16 residues long. In germline, CDR1 is MNHEY, CDR2 SMNVEV (reference sequence). Trimming stripped 4 bases from V and 0 bases from J, with 15 bases between. CDR3 sequence: CASSYRTALMNTEAFF. The CDR3 nucleotides read TGTGCCAGCAGTTACCGGACAGCCCTCATGAACACTGAAGCTTTCTTT.

This clonotype showed up just a few times. V is TRBV7-3 and J is TRBJ2-1, with D tentatively TRBD1 (5 bases). The CDR3 sequence is 15 residues long. V was shortened by 6 bases and J by 0 bases, with 12 bases between the two germline ends. Germline V lookup: CDR1 SGHTA, CDR2 FQGTGA. CDR3 amino acids: CASSRGQSSYNEQFF. CDR3 nucleotides: TGTGCCAGCAGTAGGGGCCAGAGCTCCTACAATGAGCAGTTCTTC.

This chain links TRBV7-9 with TRBJ2-1; 7 nucleotides align to TRBD2. The V gene end was trimmed by 9 bases and the J gene end by 3 bases; junction bases not matched to a gene: 8. Germline CDR1 reads SEHNR; CDR2 reads FQNEAQ (reference sequence). The CDR3 has 14 residues. In DNA, the CDR3 is TGTGCCAGTAAGAGAGCGGGGAACTACAATGAGCAGTTCTTC. Translated, it gives CASKRAGNYNEQFF. The full variable domain, its missing parts supplied by reference TRBV7-9 and TRBJ2-1, is DTGVSQNPRHKITKRGQNVTFRCDPISEHNRLYWYRQTLGQGPEFLTYFQNEAQLEKSRLLSDRFSAERPKGSFSTLEIQRTEQGDSAMYLCASKRAGNYNEQFFGPGTRLTVL.